This entry lists 9 T cell receptor beta chains sequenced from one sample in a study of cytomegalovirus exposure and HLA in healthy donors. The PCR employed 60 Vbeta primers together with 13 Jbeta primers. Sequencing was performed with immunoSEQ multiplex PCR; in TCRdb, only in-frame clones are kept and a portion is missing. The data show fewer than 75,000 clones, with roughly 70% seen just once and around 11% held by the top ten. The sequenced material came from PBMCs. These receptor sequences come from a man aged 65 to 79 in good health and CMV-seronegative.

This sequence joins TRBV5-4 and TRBJ1-4; D perhaps matches TRBD1 (6 bases). This CDR3 has 12 residues. The V gene lost 0 bases and the J gene lost 14 bases, with 11 bases spanning the gap. CDR1 and CDR2 from the germline V gene are SGHNT and YYREEE (reference sequence). CDR3 nucleotide sequence: TGTGCCAGCAGCTTGGACCAGGGGAACCTGTTTTTT. It specifies CASSLDQGNLFF.

The chain joins TRBV10-3 to TRBJ1-1, with D unclear. The CDR3 consists of 12 residues. CDR1 and CDR2 (germline): ENHRY, SYGVKD. V lost 3 bases and J lost 5, with 7 bases in between. The CDR3 sequence is CAISEVETEAFF. CDR3 DNA: TGTGCCATCAGTGAAGTGGAGACTGAAGCTTTCTTT.

The chain uses TRBV6-5 and TRBJ1-5; 7 bases are a match to TRBD1. Losses at the gene ends were 0 bases for V and 7 bases for J; bases not matched to a gene: 0. Germline assignment: CDR1 MNHEY and CDR2 SVGAGI. This CDR3 has 13 residues. The CDR3 DNA reads TGTGCCAGCAGTTACTCGACAGGGCAGCCCCAGCATTTT. Translation: CASSYSTGQPQHF.

The chain carries TRBV30 and TRBJ1-1; D unclear. This CDR3 has 11 residues. Germline loops: CDR1 GTSNPN, CDR2 SVGIG (reference sequence). V was shortened by 0 bases and J by 10 bases, with 9 bases between the two germline ends. This CDR3 reads CAWSVLSGAFF. The CDR3 coding sequence is TGTGCCTGGAGTGTACTTTCAGGAGCTTTCTTT. Using reference TRBV30 and TRBJ1-1 for the parts outside the CDR3, the full variable domain is SQTIHQWPATLVQPVGSPLSLECTVEGTSNPNLYWYRQAAGRGLQLLFYSVGIGQISSEVPQNLSASRPQDRQFILSSKKLLLSDSGFYLCAWSVLSGAFFGQGTRLTVV.

This chain connects TRBV6-6 to TRBJ2-7, with 11 bases lining up with TRBD1. Germline V gene lookup returns CDR1 MNHNY and CDR2 SVGAGI (reference sequence). The CDR3 is 16 amino acids. V dropped 6 bases and J dropped 2; count of bases not matched to a gene: 9. DNA of the CDR3: TGTGCCAGCAGCCCTCTCGGACAGGGGGCCGCCTACGAGCAGTACTTC. Protein product: CASSPLGQGAAYEQYF.

The chain carries TRBV5-4 and TRBJ2-1; 14 nucleotides align to TRBD2. CDR1 is SGHNT, CDR2 YYREEE, per germline (reference sequence). The V segment lost 3 bases and the J segment 8 bases; nucleotides outside the gene matches: 7. The CDR3 is made up of 16 amino acids. Here the CDR3 reads CASSYRTSGGIDEQFF. The CDR3 DNA reads TGTGCCAGCAGCTACAGGACTAGCGGGGGGATAGATGAGCAGTTCTTC.

This clone turned up a few times. This sequence joins TRBV30 and TRBJ1-2; D is unresolved. The length of the CDR3 is 17 residues. Germline CDR1 and CDR2: GTSNPN and SVGIG (reference sequence). Trimming removed 1 base from V and 8 bases from J, with 26 bases in between. This chain's CDR3 is CAWSAFPPTSSHKGYTF. The CDR3 DNA sequence: TGTGCCTGGAGTGCCTTCCCCCCGACATCCTCCCACAAAGGCTACACCTTC.

The chain carries TRBV5-1 and TRBJ2-2; D is ambiguous. CDR3 size: 15 residues. Germline V gene data show CDR1 as SGHRS and CDR2 as YFSETQ. Trimming removed 0 bases from V and 0 bases from J, with 6 bases in between. CDR3 sequence: CASSLERPNTGELFF. CDR3 sequence (DNA): TGCGCCAGCAGCTTGGAGAGGCCGAACACCGGGGAGCTGTTTTTT.

V gene TRBV7-9 combines with J gene TRBJ2-2, with a weak D call TRBD1 (5 bases). CDR1 and CDR2 (germline): SEHNR, FQNEAQ (reference sequence). The CDR3 spans 15 residues. V shed 5 bases and J shed 0 bases, with 10 bases lying between them. The DNA for the CDR3 is TGTGCCAGCAGCGGCAGGGCATCGAACACCGGGGAGCTGTTTTTT. The encoded protein is CASSGRASNTGELFF.